The T cell receptor beta chain under discussion was sequenced for a study of sequential checkpoint blockade in melanoma. Study background: Randomization was 1:1 between first-line nivolumab→ipilimumab and ipilimumab→nivolumab.

The repertoire was sequenced with immunoSEQ multiplex PCR; TCRdb's copy has only in-frame clones and lacks some. The sample carries approximately 21,000 clones, 65% to 90% recorded once. From germline, CDR1 is LGHNA and CDR2 YSLEER. V was pared by 3 bases and J by 7 bases, with 2 bases of the junction left unmatched. CDR3 length equals 13 residues. Treatment defined: randomized to nivolumab then ipilimumab (arm A) or the reverse (arm B). Live CD3+CD8+ CD19− CD56− cells were sorted from PBMCs. Source: CD8+ T cells sorted from blood (inferred from file names), taken from a patient given nivolumab and ipilimumab in sequence. The receptor comes from a human donor with melanoma. The chain links TRBV4-3 to TRBJ2-1, with 8 bases that match TRBD2. The CDR3 reads CASSHGTRNEQFF. CDR3 nucleotides: TGCGCCAGCAGCCACGGGACTAGGAATGAGCAGTTCTTC.